This T cell receptor beta chain was recovered during a study of T cell responses to AZD1222 COVID-19 vaccine. Study findings and constraints: Seropositive status at baseline applied to only five or six AZD1222 recipients. Most donors were white British, females outnumbered males, and clonal diversity was possibly underestimated. Spike-specific TCR depth and breadth grew after two AZD1222 doses.

For this clone: Its antigen is as yet unknown.

TCRdb's table, derived via immunoSEQ multiplex PCR, lists solely in-frame clones and lacks some. The repertoire has more than 150,000 clones, 70% to 90% of them found once; the top ten carry about 0.49%. Per the germline V gene, CDR1 is SNHLY and CDR2 is FYNNEI. Trimming took off 4 bases at V and 4 bases at J, with 11 bases between the two ends. CDR3 length: 14 amino acids. This clonotype was obtained from an adult in good health. The specimen was peripheral blood, collected on day 0 of AZD1222 vaccination. The chain employs TRBV2 and TRBJ1-5; D is ambiguous. The CDR3 spells CASSGVRDNQPQHF. The CDR3 nucleotides read TGTGCCAGCAGTGGGGTCCGCGATAATCAGCCCCAGCATTTT.